Below are 21 T cell receptor beta chains sequenced from a single sample in a study of T cell responses to AZD1222 COVID-19 vaccine. Some clones are missing from TCRdb's copy, which holds only in-frame ones; the method was immunoSEQ multiplex PCR. This sample yields 85,000 or so clones, of which about 89% are seen a single time; 9.5% to 13% belongs to the top ten. The material was peripheral blood, obtained 28 days after the second AZD1222 dose. The receptors originated from an adult who received the AZD1222 COVID-19 vaccine.

The CDR3 spells CASSEEENTEAFF. CDR3 coding DNA: TGTGCCAGCAGTGAAGAAGAGAACACTGAAGCTTTCTTT. The chain is built from TRBV2 and TRBJ1-1; no clear D. From germline, CDR1 is SNHLY and CDR2 FYNNEI. The V gene lost 1 base and the J gene lost 1 base, with 4 bases spanning the gap. The CDR3 is 13 residues long.

This chain joins TRBV27 and TRBJ2-7; D gene ambiguous. CDR1 is MNHEY and CDR2 is SMNVEV in the germline V gene (reference sequence). The CDR3 extends over 14 amino acids. Trimming took 8 bases from V and 3 from J, leaving 17 bases between them. The CDR3 spells CASGGGGAYYEQYF. For the CDR3, the DNA is TGTGCCAGCGGTGGTGGCGGAGCTTACTACGAGCAGTACTTC.

CDR3 loop: CASSLESGVRYYEQYF. The CDR3 nucleotides read TGTGCCAGCAGTCTAGAATCAGGGGTACGCTACTACGAGCAGTACTTC. This chain links TRBV28 with TRBJ2-7, with D maybe TRBD1 (6 bases). Trimming pared 5 bases from V and 3 bases from J, leaving 20 bases between. The CDR3 is made up of 16 amino acids. From germline, CDR1 is MDHEN and CDR2 SYDVKM.

The chain recombines TRBV30 with TRBJ2-7; no reliable D call. The CDR3 has 11 amino acids. Germline CDR1 and CDR2: GTSNPN and SVGIG (reference sequence). V shed 0 bases and J shed 4 bases, with 4 bases lying between them. CDR3 protein: CAWSVRYEQYF. For the CDR3, the DNA is TGTGCCTGGAGTGTAAGGTACGAGCAGTACTTC.

This CDR3 is CASSPGQGGHTQYF. The CDR3 DNA follows: TGTGCCAGTAGTCCGGGACAGGGTGGTCATACGCAGTATTTT. The chain couples TRBV19 to TRBJ2-3; 9 bases match TRBD1. CDR3 length: 14 residues. Germline V CDR1 and CDR2: LNHDA, SQIVND (reference sequence). Trimming at V came to 5 bases and at J to 7 bases, leaving 7 bases not matched to a gene.

The rearrangement joins TRBV7-2 to TRBJ2-1, with 9 bases fitting TRBD1. CDR1 and CDR2 (germline): SGHTA, FQGNSA. V shed 7 bases, J shed 3 bases, and the junction held 10 bases outside the gene matches. This CDR3 is built from 16 residues. The CDR3 coding sequence is TGTGCCAGCACCGAAAGCTGGGACAGGGACTACAATGAGCAGTTCTTC. This translates into CASTESWDRDYNEQFF.

The rearrangement uses TRBV7-8 and TRBJ1-5, with no clear D. The CDR3 is made up of 14 amino acids. Trimming took off 2 bases at V and 0 bases at J, with 5 bases between the two ends. Germline V gene sequence: CDR1 SGHVS, CDR2 FQNEAQ. Here the CDR3 reads CASSLRVSNQPQHF. CDR3 coding DNA: TGTGCCAGCAGCTTAAGGGTTAGCAATCAGCCCCAGCATTTT.

The J gene is TRBJ2-1, the V gene TRBV4-2, with D possibly TRBD2 on 6 matching bases. The CDR3 contains 15 residues. Germline V CDR1 and CDR2: LGHNA, YNFKEQ. V lost 0 bases, J lost 4 bases, and 10 bases lay in between. CDR3 DNA: TGTGCCAGCAGCCAAGACGGGACTGGTTACAATGAGCAGTTCTTC. This codes for CASSQDGTGYNEQFF.

This rearrangement joins TRBV5-4 to TRBJ2-5, with 13 nucleotides matching TRBD2. V was clipped by 4 bases and J by 3 bases; unmatched bases: 3. The CDR3 sequence is 15 residues long. From germline, CDR1 is SGHNT and CDR2 YYREEE (reference sequence). CDR3 in amino acids: CASSKGLAGEETQYF. CDR3 bases: TGTGCCAGCAGCAAAGGACTAGCGGGGGAAGAGACCCAGTACTTC.

This chain links TRBV4-1 with TRBJ1-2; no definite D call. Germline V gene data show CDR1 as MGHRA and CDR2 as YSYEKL. The CDR3 is 15 amino acids. V gave up 1 base and J gave up 1 base, with 10 bases separating them. The CDR3 DNA follows: TGCGCCAGCAGCCAAGTTTGGACCAGTAACTATGGCTACACCTTC. Amino acid sequence: CASSQVWTSNYGYTF.

This clone was detected only a few times. V gene TRBV5-1 combines with J gene TRBJ2-7; D is uncertain. The length of the CDR3 is 14 residues. V gave up 4 bases and J gave up 3 bases, with 14 bases separating them. Per the germline V gene, CDR1 is SGHRS and CDR2 is YFSETQ. In DNA, the CDR3 is TGCGCCAGCAGCAGGGCCGGGTCGGTCTACGAGCAGTACTTC. Amino acids: CASSRAGSVYEQYF. Looking up the rest from reference TRBV5-1 and TRBJ2-7 gives the full variable domain: KAGVTQTPRYLIKTRGQQVTLSCSPISGHRSVSWYQQTPGQGLQFLFEYFSETQRNKGNFPGRFSGRQFSNSRSEMNVSTLELGDSALYLCASSRAGSVYEQYFGPGTRLTVT.

The chain recombines TRBV7-8 with TRBJ1-5; the D is unclear. CDR3 length: 14 amino acids. Germline V gene data show CDR1 as SGHVS and CDR2 as FQNEAQ. Trimming stripped 7 bases from V and 7 bases from J, with 17 bases between. Here the CDR3 DNA reads TGTGCCAGCATGCTCTGGGGTTTCAACCAGCCCCAGCATTTT. Encoded protein: CASMLWGFNQPQHF.

The V gene is TRBV28, the J gene TRBJ1-2; TRBD1 agrees at 10 bases. The CDR3 extends over 16 amino acids. The V segment lost 3 bases and the J segment 4 bases; nucleotides outside the gene matches: 8. Germline V gives CDR1 MDHEN, CDR2 SYDVKM. As DNA, the CDR3 is TGTGCCAGCAGTTTCCTCCGGACAGGGGGGATCTATGGCTACACCTTC. Protein: CASSFLRTGGIYGYTF.

J is TRBJ1-2 and V is TRBV3-1 (or the pseudogene TRBV3-2), with a tentative D call TRBD1 (5 bases). Germline CDR1 LGHDT, CDR2 YNNKEL (reference sequence). There are 14 residues in the CDR3. V was clipped by 6 bases and J by 6 bases, with 17 bases between them. The CDR3 nucleotides are TGTGCCAGCAGGAGCGCCCGCAGGGTCGATGGCTACACCTTC. It encodes CASRSARRVDGYTF.

The rearrangement joins TRBV13 to TRBJ2-1; the match to TRBD2 covers 7 bases. The CDR3 is 15 residues long. Germline CDR1 PRHDT, CDR2 FYEKMQ (reference sequence). V shed 5 bases, J shed 6 bases, and the junction held 10 bases outside the gene matches. For the CDR3, the DNA is TGTGCCAGCAGCCATAGCGGGTTGAACACCAATGAGCAGTTCTTC. It specifies CASSHSGLNTNEQFF.

Turning to this clone: An end of the junction does not agree with germline; a read error may underlie this. The chain joins TRBV24-1 to TRBJ2-3; 7 bases fit TRBD2. Germline V gene lookup returns CDR1 KGHDR and CDR2 SFDVKD. The CDR3 has 13 residues. CDR3 coding DNA: TGTGCCACCAGTGACAGCGGACTAGATCCGCAGTATTTT. Protein sequence: CATSDSGLDPQYF.

The chain joins TRBV5-1 to TRBJ1-2; weak D call: TRBD1 (5 bases). Trimming stripped 0 bases from V and 6 bases from J, with 12 bases between. The CDR3 contains 14 residues. Germline V CDR1 and CDR2: SGHRS, YFSETQ. The CDR3 DNA is TGCGCCAGCAGCTTGGCGGTAGGGGCTCATGGCTACACCTTC. This translates into CASSLAVGAHGYTF.

The chain employs TRBV5-4 and TRBJ2-1; the match to TRBD2 covers 12 bases. CDR3 length equals 17 residues. Per the germline V gene, CDR1 is SGHNT and CDR2 is YYREEE (reference sequence). After removal of 4 bases from V and 6 bases from J, the junction contained 11 bases not matched to a gene. The CDR3 here is CASSPASGRAASNEQFF. The CDR3 region has the DNA TGTGCCAGCAGCCCAGCTAGCGGGAGGGCCGCGAGCAATGAGCAGTTCTTC.

The chain recombines TRBV6-1 with TRBJ2-1; 12 bases align to TRBD1. The length of the CDR3 is 16 residues. The V segment lost 3 bases and the J segment 2 bases; nucleotides outside the gene matches: 2. Germline lookup yields CDR1 MNHNS and CDR2 SASEGT. The CDR3 region has the DNA TGTGCCAGCAGTGACGGGACAGGGGGCCCCTACAATGAGCAGTTCTTC. The encoded protein is CASSDGTGGPYNEQFF.

The chain links TRBV2 to TRBJ1-5, with 9 bases identical to TRBD1. The germline gives CDR1 SNHLY, CDR2 FYNNEI. V shed 8 bases and J 5 bases; nucleotides not matched to a gene: 4. The CDR3 is made up of 13 amino acids. CDR3 DNA: TGTGCCAGCGGAAGGACAGGGGATCAGCCCCAGCATTTT. Residues: CASGRTGDQPQHF.

The V gene is TRBV5-1, the J gene TRBJ1-4; no reliable D call. Germline lookup yields CDR1 SGHRS and CDR2 YFSETQ. The germline V and J ends were trimmed by 0 bases and 7 bases, with 13 bases remaining between them. The CDR3 runs to 15 residues. The chain's CDR3 is CASSLDPQPIEKLFF. The CDR3 DNA is TGCGCCAGCAGCTTGGATCCCCAACCCATTGAAAAACTGTTTTTT.